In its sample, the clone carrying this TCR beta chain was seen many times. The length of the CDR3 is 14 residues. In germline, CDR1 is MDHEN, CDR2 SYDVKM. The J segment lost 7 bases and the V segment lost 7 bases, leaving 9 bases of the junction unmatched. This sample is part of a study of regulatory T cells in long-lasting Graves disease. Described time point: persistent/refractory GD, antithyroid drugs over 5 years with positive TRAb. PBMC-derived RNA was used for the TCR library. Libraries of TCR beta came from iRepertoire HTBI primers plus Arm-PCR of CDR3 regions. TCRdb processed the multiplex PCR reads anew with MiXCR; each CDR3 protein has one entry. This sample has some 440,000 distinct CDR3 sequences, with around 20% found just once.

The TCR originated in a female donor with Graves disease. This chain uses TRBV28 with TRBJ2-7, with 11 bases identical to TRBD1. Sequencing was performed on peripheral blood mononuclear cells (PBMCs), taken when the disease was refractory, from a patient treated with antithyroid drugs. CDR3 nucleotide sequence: TGTGCCAGCACCCGAGGGACAGGGGGGGAGGAGCAGTACTTC. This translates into CASTRGTGGEEQYF.